This entry features one TCR beta chain sequence. CDR3 size: 18 residues. From germline, CDR1 is SGHVS and CDR2 FQNEAQ. J lost 5 bases, V lost 2 bases, and 15 bases had no gene match. This sample was taken from a study of T cell changes during pregnancy in multiple sclerosis. Assay: immunoSEQ multiplex PCR; the TCRdb copy retains only in-frame clones and omits some. The data contain over 75,000 clones, 85% to 95% of them singletons. This TCR was recovered from a female donor with multiple sclerosis, enrolled in a pregnancy study. The material sequenced was peripheral blood, taken in the first trimester of pregnancy. This chain joins TRBV7-8 and TRBJ2-1, with 7 bases fitting TRBD2. The CDR3 coding sequence is TGTGCCAGCAGCTTAACCCTATGGCAAGGGAGGGAACACAATGAGCAGTTCTTC. Amino acid sequence: CASSLTLWQGREHNEQFF.